Shown below are 28 T cell receptor beta chains from a single sample sequenced in a study of siplizumab effects on memory and regulatory T cells (dated by TCRdb to between 2018 and 2021). Libraries were made using the immunoSEQ multiplex PCR assay. Not all clones reach the TCRdb copy of this immuneACCESS table, which keeps in-frame sequences only. Checked studies attribute under half of the gap to unresolved V genes and leave the rest unexplained. This sample is represented by approximately 100,000 clones; around 90% of them were singletons. The top ten constitute around 11% of the sample. The sample comprised non-Treg CD4+ T cells sorted from blood. Sample cell subset or site, as interpreted from the label and publication: FACS-sorted unstimulated CD4+ non-regulatory T cells. All receptors derive from a human donor in good health.

J is TRBJ1-2 and V is TRBV6-1; 7 bases match TRBD1. With 7 bases clipped from V and 4 bases from J, the junction kept 12 bases outside the gene matches. The CDR3 contains 15 residues. In germline, CDR1 is MNHNS, CDR2 SASEGT. The CDR3 nucleotides read TGTGCCAGCAACTCAGTCGGAGCAGGGGGCTATGGCTACACCTTC. It translates to CASNSVGAGGYGYTF.

J is TRBJ1-4 and V is TRBV5-5; no reliable D call. The CDR3 loop spans 15 amino acids. V dropped 4 bases and J dropped 1 base, with 11 bases sitting between them. Germline V gene data show CDR1 as SGHKS and CDR2 as YYEKEE (reference sequence). This chain's CDR3 is CASSPAGLTNEKLFF. CDR3 sequence (DNA): TGTGCCAGCAGCCCGGCGGGTTTAACTAATGAAAAACTGTTTTTT.

This rearrangement joins TRBV7-2 to TRBJ2-5; TRBD1 or TRBD2 may be the D gene (5 bases each). The CDR3 loop spans 13 amino acids. In germline, CDR1 is SGHTA, CDR2 FQGNSA. V dropped 5 bases and J dropped 6 bases, with 13 bases sitting between them. The CDR3 here is CASSPELGQTQYF. The CDR3 region has the DNA TGTGCCAGCAGCCCTGAATTGGGACAGACCCAGTACTTC.

V is TRBV18 and J is TRBJ1-1; no firm D call. Germline loops: CDR1 KGHSH, CDR2 LQKENI. The CDR3 runs 15 residues. Trimming removed 0 bases from V and 2 bases from J, with 10 bases in between. CDR3 sequence reads: CASSPPLDLNTEAFF. The CDR3, as DNA: TGTGCCAGCTCACCACCTCTAGACCTAAACACTGAAGCTTTCTTT. Full variable domain (rest looked up from reference TRBV18 and TRBJ1-1): NAGVMQNPRHLVRRRGQEARLRCSPMKGHSHVYWYRQLPEEGLKFMVYLQKENIIDESGMPKERFSAEFPKEGPSILRIQQVVRGDSAAYFCASSPPLDLNTEAFFGQGTRLTVV.

This rearrangement joins TRBV29-1 to TRBJ2-1; TRBD1 matches 7 bases. The CDR3 runs 12 residues. The germline gives CDR1 SQVTM, CDR2 ANQGSEA. J lost 6 bases, V lost 1 base, and 0 bases had no gene match. Here the CDR3 reads CSVEGQGNEQFF. For the CDR3, the DNA is TGCAGCGTTGAAGGACAGGGCAATGAGCAGTTCTTC.

The rearrangement links TRBV19 to TRBJ1-5; D is undetermined. V gave up 3 bases and J gave up 4 bases, with 10 bases separating them. The CDR3 runs to 14 residues. The V gene's germline CDR1 is LNHDA and CDR2 SQIVND (reference sequence). CDR3 bases: TGTGCCAGTAGTATGGGTACACGAAATCAGCCCCAGCATTTT. This codes for CASSMGTRNQPQHF.

V is TRBV10-1 and J is TRBJ2-1; no clear D. The CDR3 spans 20 residues. The germline V gene has CDR1 WNHNN and CDR2 SYGVQD (reference sequence). Trimming removed 0 bases from V and 6 bases from J, with 27 bases in between. Here the CDR3 reads CASSESTVLQKVSLTNEQFF. As DNA, the CDR3 is TGCGCCAGCAGTGAGTCCACAGTGCTGCAGAAAGTGTCCCTAACCAATGAGCAGTTCTTC.

The V gene is TRBV5-4, the J gene TRBJ1-2, with no clear D. The V and J ends lost 4 bases and 8 bases respectively, with 21 bases between them. Germline CDR1 is SGHNT and CDR2 is YYREEE (reference sequence). The CDR3 runs to 15 residues. In nucleotides, the CDR3 is TGTGCCAGCAGCGGCCGCCGGGATATCCCCGGCGGCTACACCTTC. It translates to CASSGRRDIPGGYTF.

V is TRBV6-5 and J is TRBJ1-2; D may be TRBD1 (5 bases). The CDR3 totals 13 residues. Germline V gene data show CDR1 as MNHEY and CDR2 as SVGAGI. V lost 1 base and J lost 4, with 7 bases in between. The CDR3 protein is CASSYFQGYGYTF. The CDR3, as DNA: TGTGCCAGCAGTTACTTCCAGGGCTATGGCTACACCTTC.

V gene TRBV9 combines with J gene TRBJ1-5, with a possible D match to TRBD1 (6 bases). Germline CDR1 and CDR2: SGDLS and YYNGEE. Trimming took off 3 bases at V and 2 bases at J, with 9 bases between the two ends. CDR3 length: 14 amino acids. The CDR3 DNA is TGTGCCAGCAGCGGAGGACAGCGCAATCAGCCCCAGCATTTT. It yields the protein CASSGGQRNQPQHF.

The chain carries TRBV7-9 and TRBJ1-2, with 9 nucleotides matching TRBD1. The CDR3 sequence is 13 residues long. Germline V gene sequence: CDR1 SEHNR, CDR2 FQNEAQ (reference sequence). V dropped 2 bases and J dropped 9; count of bases not matched to a gene: 4. The DNA of the CDR3 is TGTGCCAGCAGCTTATCCGGACAGGGGAGCTACACCTTC. Amino acid sequence: CASSLSGQGSYTF.

The rearrangement joins TRBV9 to TRBJ1-4; D remains unclear. The CDR3 is 14 amino acids. Trimming removed 0 bases at V and 5 bases at J, with 8 bases between. The germline V gene encodes CDR1 SGDLS and CDR2 YYNGEE. CDR3 protein: CASSVALPNEKLFF. CDR3 nucleotides: TGTGCCAGCAGCGTAGCGTTACCCAATGAAAAACTGTTTTTT.

The chain recombines TRBV7-2 with TRBJ2-3, with D perhaps matching TRBD2 (6 bases). Germline CDR1 is SGHTA and CDR2 is FQGNSA. The CDR3 covers 15 residues. The ends were cut back, 1 base at V and 4 bases at J, with 12 bases in the middle. The CDR3 loop is CASSLERGKADTQYF. CDR3 coding DNA: TGTGCCAGCAGCTTAGAGCGCGGGAAGGCAGATACGCAGTATTTT.

This chain uses TRBV5-1 with TRBJ2-2; the D gene is possibly TRBD1 (6 bases). This CDR3 contains 15 residues. V lost 4 bases to trimming and J lost 1 base, with 11 bases between them. From germline, CDR1 is SGHRS and CDR2 YFSETQ. Here the CDR3 reads CASSGRGQNTGELFF. The CDR3 nucleotides are TGCGCCAGCAGCGGCAGGGGACAGAACACCGGGGAGCTGTTTTTT.

This chain links TRBV19 with TRBJ2-1, with 12 nucleotides matching TRBD2. Germline CDR1 and CDR2: LNHDA and SQIVND (reference sequence). The CDR3 consists of 15 residues. The V gene end was trimmed by 4 bases and the J gene end by 8 bases; junction bases not matched to a gene: 6. CDR3 amino acids: CASSTSGRAGDEQFF. The CDR3 bases are TGTGCCAGTAGTACTAGCGGGAGGGCGGGGGATGAGCAGTTCTTC.

The rearrangement joins TRBV5-6 to TRBJ2-1; D unclear. Germline loops: CDR1 SGHDT, CDR2 YYEEEE. The V and J ends lost 0 bases and 10 bases respectively, with 26 bases between them. The CDR3 spans 18 residues. The CDR3 nucleotides are TGTGCCAGCAGCTTGGCCACAGTCGGCCCAGCCCTTGACCGGGAGCAGTTCTTC. It encodes CASSLATVGPALDREQFF.

This rearrangement joins TRBV4-3 to TRBJ2-2; 11 bases line up with TRBD2. Per germline, CDR1 LGHNA and CDR2 YSLEER. The CDR3 is 18 residues long. V shed 0 bases, J shed 4 bases, and the junction held 7 bases outside the gene matches. For the CDR3, the DNA is TGCGCCAGCAGCCAAGAGGGCACTAGCGGGAGTGGCACCGGGGAGCTGTTTTTT. This sequence encodes CASSQEGTSGSGTGELFF.

As DNA, the CDR3 is TGTGCCAGCAGCTCCGCTAGCGGGAGCAATGAGCAGTTCTTC. It specifies CASSSASGSNEQFF. V gene TRBV7-9 combines with J gene TRBJ2-1; 10 bases are shared with TRBD2. V lost 4 bases to trimming and J lost 6 bases; unmatched junction nucleotides: 3. Germline CDR1 is SEHNR and CDR2 is FQNEAQ (reference sequence). The CDR3 spans 14 residues.

This rearrangement joins TRBV13 to TRBJ2-7; TRBD2 aligns across 9 bases. V lost 5 bases and J lost 3; bases outside the gene matches: 8. This CDR3 comprises 15 residues. Germline CDR1 and CDR2: PRHDT and FYEKMQ (reference sequence). The CDR3 is CASSPVAGAGYEQYF. In DNA form, the CDR3 reads TGTGCCAGCAGCCCAGTAGCGGGAGCAGGCTACGAGCAGTACTTC.

This clone was recorded only once. The V gene is TRBV30, the J gene TRBJ1-2; 7 bases are shared with TRBD1. This CDR3 comprises 14 residues. The J segment lost 3 bases and the V segment lost 0 bases, leaving 4 bases of the junction unmatched. CDR1 and CDR2 from the germline V gene are GTSNPN and SVGIG (reference sequence). CDR3 bases: TGTGCCTGGAGTGTACATGGGACAGACTATGGCTACACCTTC. Translated: CAWSVHGTDYGYTF.

This chain uses TRBV7-9 with TRBJ2-7; TRBD2 matches at 8 bases. Looked up from germline, CDR1 is SEHNR and CDR2 is FQNEAQ (reference sequence). Trimming cost V 5 bases and J 7 bases; bases outside gene matches: 10. The CDR3 has 14 amino acids. As DNA, the CDR3 is TGTGCCAGCAGCCCGCCTGGACTAGCTCGGGAGCAGTACTTC. This gives the protein CASSPPGLAREQYF.

V and J are TRBV7-3 and TRBJ2-3; TRBD1 agrees at 9 bases. Germline assignment: CDR1 SGHTA and CDR2 FQGTGA. The J segment lost 5 bases and the V segment lost 5 bases, leaving 8 bases of the junction unmatched. The CDR3 totals 15 residues. CDR3 in DNA: TGTGCCAGCAGCGTTATAGGGACAGGGAGAGATACGCAGTATTTT. Translating gives CASSVIGTGRDTQYF. Complete variable domain (other parts from reference TRBV7-3 and TRBJ2-3): GAGVSQTPSNKVTEKGKYVELRCDPISGHTALYWYRQSLGQGPEFLIYFQGTGAADDSGLPNDRFFAVRPEGSVSTLKIQRTERGDSAVYLCASSVIGTGRDTQYFGPGTRLTVL.

This clone was observed a single time. The sample holds other DNA sequences that translate to the same CDR3. The chain has TRBV7-3 and TRBJ2-1; 12 nucleotides line up with TRBD2. Trimming removed 5 bases from V and 6 bases from J; junction bases left unmatched: 5. From germline, CDR1 is SGHTA and CDR2 FQGTGA. The CDR3 length is 15 residues. The DNA for the CDR3 is TGTGCCAGCAGCCCGGGACTAGCGGGCGTCAATGAGCAGTTCTTC. The encoded protein is CASSPGLAGVNEQFF.

The count of this clone is one. The chain links TRBV6-6 to TRBJ1-5; D remains ambiguous. CDR3 size: 13 residues. The V gene's germline CDR1 is MNHNY and CDR2 SVGAGI (reference sequence). Between the trimmed V and J ends, which lost 6 bases and 7 bases, there was a span of 13 bases. The DNA of the CDR3 is TGTGCCAGCAGCCCTTCACCCCCCCAGCCCCAGCATTTT. It yields the protein CASSPSPPQPQHF.

The chain combines TRBV7-2 with TRBJ2-1; 14 bases agree with TRBD2. Germline lookup yields CDR1 SGHTA and CDR2 FQGNSA. The CDR3 contains 16 residues. Trimming took 5 bases from V and 7 from J; bases not matched to a gene: 7. The CDR3 loop is CASSPEGTSGSNEQFF. For the CDR3, the DNA is TGTGCCAGCAGCCCGGAGGGGACTAGCGGGAGTAATGAGCAGTTCTTC.

The chain employs TRBV28 and TRBJ2-5; a possible D gene is TRBD2 (6 bases). V gave up 8 bases and J gave up 5 bases, with 18 bases separating them. Germline V gene data show CDR1 as MDHEN and CDR2 as SYDVKM. The CDR3 spans 14 residues. The CDR3 DNA is TGTGCCAGCGCTCCGATGAGGGAGGAGGAGACCCAGTACTTC. This sequence encodes CASAPMREEETQYF.

The chain couples TRBV4-3 to TRBJ2-1; possible D gene TRBD1, 5 bases. Trimming pared 3 bases from V and 9 bases from J, leaving 12 bases between. The CDR3 length is 13 residues. Looked up from germline, CDR1 is LGHNA and CDR2 is YSLEER. CDR3 in amino acids: CASSQGPESEQFF. The CDR3 coding sequence is TGCGCCAGCAGCCAGGGGCCGGAATCTGAGCAGTTCTTC.

V and J are TRBV10-3 and TRBJ1-4, with 9 bases aligning to TRBD1. V gave up 10 bases and J gave up 5 bases; unmatched junction bases: 8. Germline V gene data show CDR1 as ENHRY and CDR2 as SYGVKD. This CDR3 contains 14 residues. CDR3 in amino acids: CATKDRGNNEKLFF. For the CDR3, the DNA is TGTGCCACCAAAGACAGGGGGAACAATGAAAAACTGTTTTTT.